The 3 T cell receptor beta chains below all came from one sample that was sequenced in a study of blood T cell repertoires in COVID-19. Method: immunoSEQ multiplex PCR; TCRdb's copy keeps in-frame clones and lacks some. This table has under 450,000 clones, roughly nine tenths appearing once. Sequenced material: PBMCs or T cells enriched from blood (not recorded which). All receptors come from a woman aged 25 to 39 who had recovered from COVID-19.

The chain links TRBV12-3 or TRBV12-4 to TRBJ2-3; 7 bases agree with TRBD1. Trimming cost V 4 bases and J 8 bases; bases outside gene matches: 6. The CDR3 sequence is 13 residues long. DNA for the CDR3: TGTGCCAGCAGTTCCCGAGGGGGCAGTACGCAGTATTTT. It yields the protein CASSSRGGSTQYF.

This chain links TRBV28 with TRBJ2-1, with 9 bases identical to TRBD1. Germline lookup yields CDR1 MDHEN and CDR2 SYDVKM. V shed 5 bases and J 8 bases; nucleotides not matched to a gene: 13. This CDR3 spans 16 amino acids. The CDR3 region is CASSPSGTGFLHEQFF. The CDR3 bases are TGTGCCAGCAGTCCCTCCGGGACAGGGTTTTTGCATGAGCAGTTCTTC.

The chain joins TRBV7-9 to TRBJ2-1, with a tentative D call TRBD1 (5 bases). V was trimmed by 6 bases and J by 7 bases, leaving 13 bases between them. CDR1 SEHNR and CDR2 FQNEAQ come from the germline V gene (reference sequence). There are 13 residues in the CDR3. The CDR3 nucleotides are TGTGCCAGCAGGAAGACAGACTTAAATGAGCAGTTCTTC. This codes for CASRKTDLNEQFF.